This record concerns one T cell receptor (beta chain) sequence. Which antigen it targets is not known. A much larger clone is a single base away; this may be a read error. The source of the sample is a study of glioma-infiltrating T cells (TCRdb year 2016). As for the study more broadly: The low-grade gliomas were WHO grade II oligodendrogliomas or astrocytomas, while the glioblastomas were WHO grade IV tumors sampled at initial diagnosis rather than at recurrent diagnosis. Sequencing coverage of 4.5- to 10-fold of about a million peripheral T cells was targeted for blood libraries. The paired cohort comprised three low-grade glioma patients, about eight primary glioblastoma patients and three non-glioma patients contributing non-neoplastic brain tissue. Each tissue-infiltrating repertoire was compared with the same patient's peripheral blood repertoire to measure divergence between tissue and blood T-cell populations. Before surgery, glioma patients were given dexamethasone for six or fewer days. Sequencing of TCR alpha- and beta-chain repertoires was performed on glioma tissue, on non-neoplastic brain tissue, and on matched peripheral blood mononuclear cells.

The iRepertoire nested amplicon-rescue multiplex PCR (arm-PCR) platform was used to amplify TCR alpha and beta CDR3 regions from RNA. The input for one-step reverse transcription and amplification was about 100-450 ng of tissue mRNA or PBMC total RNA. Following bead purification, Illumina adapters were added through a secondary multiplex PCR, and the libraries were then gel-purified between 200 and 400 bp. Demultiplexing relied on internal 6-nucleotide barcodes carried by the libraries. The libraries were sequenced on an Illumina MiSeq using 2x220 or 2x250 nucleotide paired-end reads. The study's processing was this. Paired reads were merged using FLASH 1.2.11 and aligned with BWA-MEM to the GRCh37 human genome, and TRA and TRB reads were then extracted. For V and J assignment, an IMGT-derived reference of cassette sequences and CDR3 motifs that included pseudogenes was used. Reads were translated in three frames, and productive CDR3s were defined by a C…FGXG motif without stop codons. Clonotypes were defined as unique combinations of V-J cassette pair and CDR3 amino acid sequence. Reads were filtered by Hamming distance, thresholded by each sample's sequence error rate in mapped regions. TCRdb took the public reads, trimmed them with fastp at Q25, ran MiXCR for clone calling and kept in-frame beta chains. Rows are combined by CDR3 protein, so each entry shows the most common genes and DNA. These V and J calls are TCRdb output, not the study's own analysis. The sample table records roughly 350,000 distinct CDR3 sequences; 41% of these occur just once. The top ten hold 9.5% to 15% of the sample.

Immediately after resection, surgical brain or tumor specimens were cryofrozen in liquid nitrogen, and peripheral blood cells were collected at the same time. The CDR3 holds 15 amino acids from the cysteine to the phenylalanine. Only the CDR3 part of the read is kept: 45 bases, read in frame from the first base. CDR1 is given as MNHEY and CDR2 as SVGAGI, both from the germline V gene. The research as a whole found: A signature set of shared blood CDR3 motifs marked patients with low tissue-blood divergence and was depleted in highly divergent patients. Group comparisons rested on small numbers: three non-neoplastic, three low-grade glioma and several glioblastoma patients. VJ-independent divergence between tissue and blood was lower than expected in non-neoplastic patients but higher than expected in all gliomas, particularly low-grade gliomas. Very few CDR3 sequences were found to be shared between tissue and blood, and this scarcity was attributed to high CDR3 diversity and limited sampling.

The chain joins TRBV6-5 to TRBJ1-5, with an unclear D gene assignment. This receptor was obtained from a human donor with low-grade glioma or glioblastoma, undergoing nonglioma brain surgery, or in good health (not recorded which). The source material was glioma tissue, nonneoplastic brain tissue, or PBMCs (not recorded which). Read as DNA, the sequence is TGTGCCAGCAGTTACCACACTCTTAGCAATCAGACCCAGCATTTT. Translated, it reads CASSYHTLSNQTQHF.